This T cell receptor beta chain was obtained from a study of PD-1 blockade in mismatch repair-deficient tumors. Study context: All were previously treated, progressing patients with around eleven mismatch repair-deficient cancer types.

Mismatch repair deficiency was confirmed in all patients, by PCR or immunohistochemistry. V dropped 0 bases and J dropped 2 bases, with 10 bases sitting between them. CDR3 size: 15 residues. Germline V gives CDR1 MGHRA, CDR2 YSYEKL. Only in-frame clones appear in the TCRdb table, and some are missing; sequencing was by immunoSEQ multiplex PCR. This sample carries roughly 130,000 clones, 85% to 90% of them seen once, and the ten largest clones take 12%. The study, taken as a whole, reports: After pembrolizumab, tumor-resident clones rose rapidly, then generally contracted before radiologic responses.

Points on this clone: Its antigen remains unidentified.

This TCR came from an adult with mismatch repair-deficient cancer. The sample here was peripheral blood, taken approximately 70 weeks after starting pembrolizumab. This sequence joins TRBV4-1 and TRBJ1-2, with D maybe TRBD1 (5 bases). The CDR3 is CASSQDSGENYGYTF. The DNA of the CDR3 is TGCGCCAGCAGCCAAGATTCGGGGGAGAACTATGGCTACACCTTC.